The 17 T cell receptor beta chains below were found in one sample sequenced in a study of cytomegalovirus exposure and HLA in healthy donors. PCR used 60 Vbeta primers and 13 Jbeta primers. Assay used: immunoSEQ multiplex PCR; TCRdb lists only in-frame clones, some missing. The sample lists about 120,000 clones, 80% seen once, with approximately 2.1% in the top ten. The specimen sequenced was PBMCs. The receptors were sampled from a man aged 30-40 years in good health and CMV-seronegative.

The chain couples TRBV10-1 to TRBJ2-5; 8 bases fit TRBD1. The ends lost 4 bases at V and 1 base at J; junction bases unmatched: 8. Germline V gives CDR1 WNHNN, CDR2 SYGVQD (reference sequence). The CDR3 is 16 amino acids. In DNA form, the CDR3 reads TGCGCCAGCAGTGGAGACGACAGGGGACTCCAAGAGACCCAGTACTTC. Translation gives CASSGDDRGLQETQYF.

For the CDR3, the DNA is TGTGCCAGCAGCTCAAGCGGGGGGGCCGGATTATGGAACACCGGGGAGCTGTTTTTT. Translating gives CASSSSGGAGLWNTGELFF. The chain couples TRBV27 to TRBJ2-2; 10 bases are a match to TRBD2. J lost 1 base, V lost 6 bases, and 14 bases had no gene match. The CDR3 covers 19 residues. Per the germline V gene, CDR1 is MNHEY and CDR2 is SMNVEV (reference sequence).

The chain uses TRBV25-1 and TRBJ2-7; maybe TRBD2 (7 bases). Trimming pared 5 bases from V and 4 bases from J, leaving 15 bases between. CDR1 and CDR2 from the germline V gene are MGHDK and SYGVNS. CDR3 size: 14 residues. The CDR3 sequence is CASSKAGADYEQYF. The CDR3 nucleotides read TGTGCCAGCAGTAAGGCGGGGGCAGATTACGAGCAGTACTTC.

The J gene is TRBJ2-3, the V gene TRBV12-2; the table calls TRBD1, which could not be checked here. TRBV12-2 is given as a pseudogene. The CDR3 length is 13 residues. The CDR3 sequence: CASRLDRTDTQYF. Here the CDR3 DNA reads TGTGCAAGTCGCTTAGACAGGACAGATACGCAGTATTTT.

The chain uses TRBV27 and TRBJ1-1; no definite D call. Germline V CDR1 and CDR2: MNHEY, SMNVEV (reference sequence). Trimming stripped 7 bases from V and 10 bases from J, with 13 bases between. CDR3 length: 11 amino acids. CDR3 sequence reads: CASISPEGAFF. CDR3 bases: TGTGCCAGCATATCACCCGAGGGAGCTTTCTTT.

V and J are TRBV23-1 and TRBJ2-7, with D possibly TRBD2 on 5 matching bases. TRBV23-1 is given ORF status, its function remaining uncertain. This CDR3 contains 16 residues. Trimming removed 0 bases at V and 2 bases at J, with 14 bases between. The CDR3 DNA follows: TGCGCCAGCAGTCAATCCCCGGCAGGACTTACCTACGAGCAGTACTTC. Its translation: CASSQSPAGLTYEQYF.

The CDR3 bases are TGCGCCAGCAGCTCCGAGGTCAACACAGATACGCAGTATTTT. It is translated as CASSSEVNTDTQYF. The rearrangement uses TRBV5-1 and TRBJ2-3; D unclear. Germline assignment: CDR1 SGHRS and CDR2 YFSETQ. This CDR3 is 14 amino acids long. V was clipped by 3 bases and J by 2 bases, with 10 bases between them.

The CDR3 region is CASARVWGGGAQETQYF. Here the CDR3 DNA reads TGCGCCAGCGCGAGAGTCTGGGGCGGGGGGGCTCAAGAGACCCAGTACTTC. V is TRBV5-1 and J is TRBJ2-5; 9 positions agree with TRBD2. CDR1 SGHRS and CDR2 YFSETQ come from the germline V gene. The CDR3 consists of 17 residues. With 7 bases clipped from V and 2 bases from J, the junction kept 15 bases outside the gene matches.

J is TRBJ1-5 and V is TRBV30; D call uncertain. V lost 1 base and J lost 4, with 8 bases in between. This CDR3 has 13 residues. CDR1 and CDR2 from the germline V gene are GTSNPN and SVGIG (reference sequence). DNA for the CDR3: TGTGCCTGGAGTGGAGACAAGAATCAGCCCCAGCATTTT. It codes for CAWSGDKNQPQHF. The whole variable domain, remainder taken from reference TRBV30 and TRBJ1-5, is SQTIHQWPATLVQPVGSPLSLECTVEGTSNPNLYWYRQAAGRGLQLLFYSVGIGQISSEVPQNLSASRPQDRQFILSSKKLLLSDSGFYLCAWSGDKNQPQHFGDGTRLSIL.

The rearrangement joins TRBV7-2 to TRBJ2-5; 7 bases agree with TRBD2. Looked up from germline, CDR1 is SGHTA and CDR2 is FQGNSA. The V gene end was trimmed by 2 bases and the J gene end by 5 bases; junction bases not matched to a gene: 11. The CDR3 is 16 amino acids. The CDR3 DNA follows: TGTGCCAGCAGCTTAATGGTGGGAGGGGCCGGGGAGACCCAGTACTTC. Protein product: CASSLMVGGAGETQYF.

V usage is TRBV27 and J usage is TRBJ2-5; possible D gene TRBD2, 6 bases. Gene TRBJ2-7 matches the end of the DNA better, so the J call may be wrong. Germline loops: CDR1 MNHEY, CDR2 SMNVEV (reference sequence). This CDR3 is 17 amino acids long. CDR3: CASSLGSPAGYSYEQYF. In DNA, the CDR3 is TGTGCCAGCAGTTTAGGATCCCCCGCGGGATACTCCTACGAGCAGTACTTC.

The rearrangement uses TRBV5-1 and TRBJ2-7; 9 bases fit TRBD2. V shed 0 bases, J shed 3 bases, and the junction held 7 bases outside the gene matches. This CDR3 contains 16 residues. Germline V lookup: CDR1 SGHRS, CDR2 YFSETQ. CDR3 sequence reads: CASSLERAGGFYEQYF. The CDR3 DNA reads TGCGCCAGCAGCTTGGAGCGAGCGGGGGGCTTCTACGAGCAGTACTTC.

The chain recombines TRBV6-6 with TRBJ2-3, with a weak D call TRBD1 (5 bases). CDR3 length equals 16 residues. Germline values: CDR1 MNHNY, CDR2 SVGAGI (reference sequence). Deletions cut 5 bases from V and 3 bases from J, with 18 bases between. The CDR3 reads CASSPMTAGKTDTQYF. The CDR3 nucleotides read TGTGCCAGCAGTCCCATGACGGCAGGGAAAACAGATACGCAGTATTTT.

The table lists this clone with a few counts. The CDR3 spells CASSEDLGSSGANVLTF. The CDR3 DNA sequence: TGTGCCAGCAGTGAGGACTTGGGCAGCTCTGGGGCCAACGTCCTGACTTTC. The rearrangement uses TRBV2 and TRBJ2-6; tentative D call: TRBD2 (5 bases). The CDR3 has 17 residues. Trimming left V 3 bases short and J 0 bases short, with 12 bases between. From germline, CDR1 is SNHLY and CDR2 FYNNEI.

J is TRBJ2-3 and V is TRBV10-1; 11 bases align to TRBD2. V gave up 5 bases and J gave up 3 bases; unmatched junction bases: 10. Germline V gives CDR1 WNHNN, CDR2 SYGVQD (reference sequence). CDR3 size: 17 residues. The CDR3 is CASSLSSGGRGTDTQYF. DNA of the CDR3: TGCGCCAGCAGTCTTTCTAGCGGGGGGAGAGGAACAGATACGCAGTATTTT.

This clone was counted a single time. The chain employs TRBV6-1 and TRBJ1-1; TRBD1 matches at 7 bases. The CDR3 loop spans 14 amino acids. From germline, CDR1 is MNHNS and CDR2 SASEGT. Trimming cost V 4 bases and J 3 bases; bases outside gene matches: 5. The CDR3 nucleotides read TGTGCCAGCAGTGTTACCGACAGGGACACTGAAGCTTTCTTT. Residues: CASSVTDRDTEAFF.

This chain links TRBV25-1 with TRBJ2-3; 9 positions agree with TRBD1. V gave up 1 base and J gave up 5 bases; unmatched junction bases: 4. Germline V lookup: CDR1 MGHDK, CDR2 SYGVNS. This CDR3 has 15 residues. CDR3 loop: CASSELGQGGDTQYF. CDR3 sequence (DNA): TGTGCCAGCAGTGAATTGGGACAGGGAGGAGATACGCAGTATTTT.